The 29 T cell receptor beta chains below all came from one sample that was sequenced in a study of cytomegalovirus exposure and HLA in healthy donors. The PCR employed 60 Vbeta primers together with 13 Jbeta primers. Using immunoSEQ multiplex PCR, the repertoire was profiled, and TCRdb retains in-frame clones only, with some absent. The sample has tens of thousands of clones; 70% to 85% are singletons. Sequencing used PBMCs. The receptors shown here come from a man in his sixties in good health and CMV-seropositive.

The chain employs TRBV19 and TRBJ1-3, with a tentative D call TRBD1 (6 bases). The CDR3 extends over 17 amino acids. Germline V gene lookup returns CDR1 LNHDA and CDR2 SQIVND (reference sequence). V was cut by 5 bases and J by 0 bases, with 17 bases left in between. The CDR3 sequence is CASSRSVDRTSGNTIYF. CDR3 bases: TGTGCCAGTAGTCGATCAGTGGACAGAACCTCTGGAAACACCATATATTTT. Drawing the rest from reference TRBV19 and TRBJ1-3, the complete variable domain is DGGITQSPKYLFRKEGQNVTLSCEQNLNHDAMYWYRQDPGQGLRLIYYSQIVNDFQKGDIAEGYSVSREKKESFPLTVTSAQKNPTAFYLCASSRSVDRTSGNTIYFGEGSWLTVV.

This chain links TRBV7-9 with TRBJ1-2; D may be TRBD1 (6 bases). Looked up from germline, CDR1 is SEHNR and CDR2 is FQNEAQ (reference sequence). V lost 5 bases to trimming and J lost 7 bases, with 11 bases between them. CDR3 length: 12 residues. Written as DNA, the CDR3 is TGTGCCAGCAGCCCCACAGGGAGTGGCTACACCTTC. Protein: CASSPTGSGYTF.

This clone is a singleton in its sample. The CDR3 nucleotides are TGTGCCAGCACCCCCCGGACAGATACGCAGTATTTT. This gives the protein CASTPRTDTQYF. The J gene is TRBJ2-3, the V gene TRBV11-3; D not certain. The CDR3 extends over 12 amino acids. CDR1 and CDR2 from the germline V gene are SGHNT and YENEEA. V was trimmed by 7 bases and J by 3 bases, leaving 8 bases between them. Drawing the rest from reference TRBV11-3 and TRBJ2-3, the complete variable domain is EAGVVQSPRYKIIEKKQPVAFWCNPISGHNTLYWYLQNLGQGPELLIRYENEEAVDDSQLPKDRFSAERLKGVDSTLKIQPAELGDSAVYLCASTPRTDTQYFGPGTRLTVL.

This clone was seen a few times. The chain is built from TRBV5-1 and TRBJ2-2; D is possibly TRBD2 (5 bases). Deletions cut 7 bases from V and 7 bases from J, with 17 bases between. The CDR3 length is 14 residues. Germline lookup yields CDR1 SGHRS and CDR2 YFSETQ. This chain's CDR3 is CASHSGGRVGELFF. The DNA of the CDR3 is TGCGCCAGCCACTCTGGAGGACGGGTCGGGGAGCTGTTTTTT.

In its sample, this clone was seen once. V gene TRBV4-2 combines with J gene TRBJ1-3, with a weak D call TRBD1 (5 bases). The CDR3 consists of 17 residues. Looked up from germline, CDR1 is LGHNA and CDR2 is YNFKEQ. V lost 0 bases to trimming and J lost 0 bases, with 12 bases between them. The CDR3 DNA reads as TGTGCCAGCAGCCAAGATAGGGGCCCTAGCTCTGGAAACACCATATATTTT. Protein sequence: CASSQDRGPSSGNTIYF.

This chain joins TRBV7-6 and TRBJ2-3; 7 bases line up with TRBD2. This CDR3 is built from 18 residues. Germline-derived CDR1 and CDR2 are SGHVS and FNYEAQ. Trimming took 5 bases from V and 3 from J; bases not matched to a gene: 17. Here the CDR3 reads CASSPKVASGSPTDTQYF. The CDR3 bases are TGTGCCAGCAGCCCCAAGGTGGCTAGCGGAAGCCCAACAGATACGCAGTATTTT.

The rearrangement links TRBV5-5 to TRBJ1-1; no clear D gene. This CDR3 spans 16 amino acids. Germline CDR1 is SGHKS and CDR2 is YYEKEE (reference sequence). Trimming cost V 7 bases and J 0 bases, with 19 bases left between them. The CDR3 here is CASLRGGIMMNTEAFF. CDR3 bases: TGTGCCAGCCTGCGAGGCGGGATCATGATGAACACTGAAGCTTTCTTT.

The CDR3: CASSLRGGSTGNEQFF. The CDR3 nucleotides read TGCGCCAGCAGCTTGCGGGGTGGGTCCACCGGCAATGAGCAGTTCTTC. The J gene is TRBJ2-1, the V gene TRBV5-1; TRBD2 is a possible D gene (5 bases). Germline V gene data show CDR1 as SGHRS and CDR2 as YFSETQ. The CDR3 runs to 16 residues. V was clipped by 1 base and J by 6 bases, with 17 bases between them.

A few counts support this clone. The chain couples TRBV7-9 to TRBJ2-5; D is possibly TRBD1 (5 bases). The CDR3 consists of 13 residues. The germline V gene has CDR1 SEHNR and CDR2 FQNEAQ (reference sequence). Trimming cost V 6 bases and J 2 bases, with 10 bases left between them. The CDR3 bases are TGTGCCAGCAGTTCGGACATTCAAGAGACCCAGTACTTC. Protein sequence: CASSSDIQETQYF. The full variable domain, rest sourced from reference TRBV7-9 and TRBJ2-5, is DTGVSQNPRHKITKRGQNVTFRCDPISEHNRLYWYRQTLGQGPEFLTYFQNEAQLEKSRLLSDRFSAERPKGSFSTLEIQRTEQGDSAMYLCASSSDIQETQYFGPGTRLLVL.

The chain uses TRBV9 and TRBJ2-1, with 8 bases that match TRBD1. The V and J ends lost 4 bases and 2 bases, in that order; junction bases with no gene match: 8. The CDR3 sequence is 16 residues long. Germline values: CDR1 SGDLS, CDR2 YYNGEE. DNA of the CDR3: TGTGCCAGCAGCCTAAGGACAGGGTCCACCTACAATGAGCAGTTCTTC. This translates into CASSLRTGSTYNEQFF.

The chain couples TRBV7-9 to TRBJ1-2, with unresolved D. The ends were cut back, 4 bases at V and 1 base at J, with 25 bases in the middle. The CDR3 totals 19 residues. Germline-derived CDR1 and CDR2 are SEHNR and FQNEAQ (reference sequence). CDR3 bases: TGTGCCAGCAGCTCGACCAACTCCCGATTACTGACTGGTAACTATGGCTACACCTTC. Translating gives CASSSTNSRLLTGNYGYTF.

The CDR3 is CASSIGRQGALIGELFF. CDR3 nucleotide sequence: TGCGCCAGCAGCATTGGCAGACAGGGGGCGCTCATCGGGGAGCTGTTTTTT. This chain links TRBV5-1 with TRBJ2-2, with TRBD1 identical over 10 bases. CDR1 and CDR2 from the germline V gene are SGHRS and YFSETQ. The CDR3 is made up of 17 amino acids. The V segment lost 4 bases and the J segment 7 bases; nucleotides outside the gene matches: 13. The full variable domain, rest sourced from reference TRBV5-1 and TRBJ2-2, is KAGVTQTPRYLIKTRGQQVTLSCSPISGHRSVSWYQQTPGQGLQFLFEYFSETQRNKGNFPGRFSGRQFSNSRSEMNVSTLELGDSALYLCASSIGRQGALIGELFFGEGSRLTVL.

This clone occurred a few times. The rearrangement joins TRBV10-1 to TRBJ1-5; possible D gene TRBD1, 5 bases. Germline V gene lookup returns CDR1 WNHNN and CDR2 SYGVQD (reference sequence). The CDR3 spans 14 residues. V lost 2 bases and J 0 bases, leaving 5 bases between the germline ends. This CDR3 reads CASSERGSNQPQHF. CDR3 coding DNA: TGCGCCAGCAGTGAGAGGGGTAGCAATCAGCCCCAGCATTTT.

In regard to this clone: Germline and junction disagree at one end, which may indicate a read error. The same CDR3 also results from other DNA sequences found in this sample. The chain has TRBV19 and TRBJ2-7; D not certain. CDR1 and CDR2 (germline): LNHDA, SQIVND (reference sequence). The CDR3 is made up of 14 amino acids. The CDR3 sequence: CASSHDTYSYEQYF. CDR3 sequence (DNA): TGCGCCAGTAGTCACGATACCTACTCCTACGAGCAGTACTTC.

This clone was counted a single time. V usage is TRBV29-1 and J usage is TRBJ2-3; TRBD1 aligns across 9 bases. This CDR3 has 13 amino acids. V was pared by 6 bases and J by 3 bases, with 4 bases of the junction left unmatched. CDR1 and CDR2 from the germline V gene are SQVTM and ANQGSEA. In DNA form, the CDR3 reads TGCAGCGTCGGGGACAGGGTTACAGATACGCAGTATTTT. Translated: CSVGDRVTDTQYF.

The J gene is TRBJ2-3, the V gene TRBV5-1; 10 nucleotides match TRBD2. The CDR3 has 17 residues. Germline trimming cut 0 bases from V and 0 bases from J; bases unmatched to any gene: 4. The germline V gene encodes CDR1 SGHRS and CDR2 YFSETQ. CDR3 residues: CASSLGLAGDSTDTQYF. The CDR3 bases are TGCGCCAGCAGCTTGGGACTAGCGGGCGATAGCACAGATACGCAGTATTTT.

This clone was detected only once. This sequence joins TRBV9 and TRBJ1-1; D call uncertain. The V and J ends lost 3 bases and 5 bases respectively, with 11 bases between them. The germline CDR1 and CDR2 sequences are SGDLS and YYNGEE. The CDR3 totals 13 residues. The CDR3 reads CASSALYTTEAFF. For the CDR3, the DNA is TGTGCCAGCAGCGCTCTCTATACGACTGAAGCTTTCTTT.

DNA of the CDR3: TGCGCCAGCAGCCAAGCCGAAGGGAGGAATGAGCAGTTCTTC. Encoded protein: CASSQAEGRNEQFF. The chain carries TRBV4-1 and TRBJ2-1, with D perhaps TRBD2 (6 bases). CDR3 size: 14 residues. The V end was cut by 1 base, the J end by 7 bases, with 11 bases between. The germline CDR1 and CDR2 sequences are MGHRA and YSYEKL.

V is TRBV6-4 and J is TRBJ2-3; 10 bases map to TRBD2. The V gene end was trimmed by 5 bases and the J gene end by 0 bases; junction bases not matched to a gene: 2. From germline, CDR1 is MRHNA and CDR2 SNTAGT. CDR3 length: 15 amino acids. CDR3 sequence: CASSTSGASTDTQYF. In nucleotides, the CDR3 is TGTGCCAGCAGTACTAGCGGGGCGAGCACAGATACGCAGTATTTT.

This clone was picked up a small number of times. The rearrangement joins TRBV6-1 to TRBJ2-3; TRBD2 agrees at 7 bases. V dropped 2 bases and J dropped 4; count of bases not matched to a gene: 6. Germline assignment: CDR1 MNHNS and CDR2 SASEGT. This CDR3 is 15 amino acids long. The CDR3 loop is CASSERGTKADTQYF. In nucleotides, the CDR3 is TGTGCCAGCAGTGAAAGAGGGACTAAGGCAGATACGCAGTATTTT.

Only a few counts were recorded for this clone. The V gene is TRBV11-3, the J gene TRBJ2-3, with TRBD1 matching 7 bases. The CDR3 has 11 residues. The V segment lost 4 bases and the J segment 11 bases; nucleotides outside the gene matches: 3. The germline V gene encodes CDR1 SGHNT and CDR2 YENEEA. The CDR3 DNA sequence: TGTGCCAGCAGCTATCGGGACAGGCAGTATTTT. Amino acids: CASSYRDRQYF.

This clone turned up a few times. The CDR3 protein is CASSEFGYDYEQYF. CDR3 nucleotides: TGTGCCAGCAGTGAATTCGGGTACGACTACGAGCAGTACTTC. The chain couples TRBV6-1 to TRBJ2-7; D not certain. The CDR3 totals 14 residues. The V gene lost 2 bases and the J gene lost 3 bases, with 11 bases spanning the gap. Per the germline V gene, CDR1 is MNHNS and CDR2 is SASEGT.

The chain is built from TRBV4-1 and TRBJ1-4; D is perhaps TRBD1 (5 bases). Germline V gene lookup returns CDR1 MGHRA and CDR2 YSYEKL. This CDR3 is 15 amino acids long. The germline V and J ends were trimmed by 2 bases and 6 bases, with 13 bases remaining between them. This CDR3 is CASSQLRTKYEKLFF. CDR3 DNA: TGCGCCAGCAGCCAACTCCGGACAAAATATGAAAAACTGTTTTTT.

This chain links TRBV7-8 with TRBJ1-2; 9 bases align to TRBD1. From germline, CDR1 is SGHVS and CDR2 FQNEAQ. CDR3 length: 15 amino acids. V lost 5 bases, J lost 4 bases, and 8 bases stayed unmatched. The CDR3 here is CASSPWDRAGYGYTF. Written as DNA, the CDR3 is TGTGCCAGCAGCCCATGGGACAGGGCGGGCTATGGCTACACCTTC.

The V gene is TRBV5-4, the J gene TRBJ1-1; the D is unclear. Germline values: CDR1 SGHNT, CDR2 YYREEE (reference sequence). The ends were cut back, 3 bases at V and 7 bases at J, with 13 bases in the middle. The CDR3 loop spans 13 amino acids. The CDR3 bases are TGTGCCAGCAGCTCTGTAGACACCCTTGAAGCTTTCTTT. Translation gives CASSSVDTLEAFF.

There are a few counts of this clone. The gene calls are TRBV18 and TRBJ2-1; 11 nucleotides match TRBD1. The CDR3 totals 16 residues. Trimming cost V 5 bases and J 9 bases; bases outside gene matches: 12. Germline V CDR1 and CDR2: KGHSH, LQKENI. CDR3 sequence reads: CASSTSGTGGAVEQFF. The CDR3 region has the DNA TGTGCCAGCTCAACCTCCGGGACAGGGGGTGCGGTTGAGCAGTTCTTC.

The genes are TRBV5-8 and TRBJ1-2; TRBD1 agrees at 12 bases. Trimming took 3 bases from V and 7 from J; bases not matched to a gene: 4. The CDR3 extends over 14 amino acids. From germline, CDR1 is SGHTS and CDR2 YDEGEE. The CDR3 DNA reads as TGTGCCAGCAGCTACGGGACAGGGGGCTCTGGCTACACCTTC. Amino acid sequence: CASSYGTGGSGYTF.

This clone was counted between two and nine times. The chain links TRBV27 to TRBJ2-1; 8 bases map to TRBD2. Per the germline V gene, CDR1 is MNHEY and CDR2 is SMNVEV (reference sequence). V lost 3 bases, J lost 1 base, and 17 bases stayed unmatched. The CDR3 length is 20 residues. As DNA, the CDR3 is TGTGCCAGCAGTTTTCCGAGTAGCGGGGCTCTTGGCCTTTCCTACAATGAGCAGTTCTTC. Its protein product is CASSFPSSGALGLSYNEQFF.

V and J are TRBV11-2 and TRBJ2-3; D is ambiguous. V lost 1 base to trimming and J lost 0 bases, with 5 bases between them. CDR3 length: 14 residues. Germline loops: CDR1 SGHAT, CDR2 FQNNGV. The CDR3: CASSLGASTDTQYF. CDR3 sequence (DNA): TGTGCCAGCAGCTTAGGAGCTAGCACAGATACGCAGTATTTT.